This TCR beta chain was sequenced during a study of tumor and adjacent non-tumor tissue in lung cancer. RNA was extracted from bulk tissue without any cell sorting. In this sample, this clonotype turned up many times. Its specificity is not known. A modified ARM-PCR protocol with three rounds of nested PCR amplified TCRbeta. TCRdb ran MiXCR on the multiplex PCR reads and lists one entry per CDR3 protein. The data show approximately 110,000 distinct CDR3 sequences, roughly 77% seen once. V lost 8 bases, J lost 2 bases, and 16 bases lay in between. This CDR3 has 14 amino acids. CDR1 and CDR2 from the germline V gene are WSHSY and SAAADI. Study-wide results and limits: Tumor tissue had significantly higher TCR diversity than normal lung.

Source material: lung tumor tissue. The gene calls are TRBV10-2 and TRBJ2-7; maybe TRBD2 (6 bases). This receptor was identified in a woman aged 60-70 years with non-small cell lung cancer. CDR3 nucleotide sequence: TGCGCCAGCCTTCGGGACTCAGCGCCCTACGAGCAGTACTTC. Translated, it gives CASLRDSAPYEQYF.